The sequence of this T cell receptor beta chain was determined in a study of cytomegalovirus exposure and HLA in healthy donors. Regarding the study as a whole: Information on immune exposure was restricted to one variable (CMV serostatus). The productive fraction for most TCR beta V segments was about 87% or about 30% in an earlier analysis.

The PCR employed 60 Vbeta primers together with 13 Jbeta primers. TCRdb's copy holds only in-frame clones and misses some; the assay was immunoSEQ multiplex PCR. There are under 200,000 clones in the sample; roughly four fifths occur only once, and approximately 2.2% lies in the top ten. About this clone: Its antigen is not identified.

Each donor was healthy, and each was a bone marrow donor. The TCR sequence derives from a young woman in good health and CMV-seropositive. Material: PBMCs.

The CDR3 sequence: CASSQEFLSVPEQYF. The CDR3 nucleotides are TGCGCCAGCAGCCAAGAGTTCCTTTCCGTTCCCGAGCAGTACTTC. The chain joins TRBV4-3 to TRBJ2-7; D is ambiguous. The ends were cut back, 0 bases at V and 6 bases at J, with 15 bases in the middle. This CDR3 spans 15 amino acids. Per the germline V gene, CDR1 is LGHNA and CDR2 is YSLEER.